These T cell receptor beta chains were read from a single sample in a study of long-term antiretroviral therapy in people with HIV. Some clones are missing from TCRdb's copy, which holds only in-frame ones; the method was immunoSEQ multiplex PCR. This sample has roughly 38,000 clones, with 80% to 90% found just once. The starting material was unsorted PBMCs, obtained 0.3 years after starting antiretroviral therapy. The receptors here all came from a man younger than 35 with HIV. Both conserved end residues are part of each CDR3. A D gene is named only where the DNA matches it firmly. Clone size is shown for a subset of rows, as once, few, many or a class of expanded clone.

len: 15; j_gene: TRBJ1-5; v_gene: TRBV7-2; d_gene: -; abundance: -; CDR3nt: TGTGCCAGCAGCTTAGTGTCCGGGGTCGGTCAGCCCCAGCATTTT; CDR3aa: CASSLVSGVGQPQHF
len: 19; j_gene: TRBJ1-2; v_gene: TRBV4-1; d_gene: TRBD1; abundance: -; CDR3nt: TGCGCCAGCAGCCGATTTATTACGGGACAGGGGAAAAATAACTATGGCTACACCTTC; CDR3aa: CASSRFITGQGKNNYGYTF
len: 14; j_gene: TRBJ1-1; v_gene: TRBV5-1; d_gene: -; abundance: -; CDR3nt: TGCGCCAGCAGCACGGACAACTTGAACACTGAAGCTTTCTTT; CDR3aa: CASSTDNLNTEAFF
len: 16; j_gene: TRBJ1-3; v_gene: TRBV25-1; d_gene: -; abundance: -; CDR3nt: TGTGCCAGCAGTGAATCTGGACATTTAGCTGGAAACACCATATATTTT; CDR3aa: CASSESGHLAGNTIYF
len: 15; j_gene: TRBJ1-4; v_gene: TRBV19; d_gene: -; abundance: -; CDR3nt: TGTGCCAGTGGGACACAGGGAGCGACTAATGAAAAACTGTTTTTT; CDR3aa: CASGTQGATNEKLFF
len: 12; j_gene: TRBJ1-1; v_gene: TRBV5-4; d_gene: -; abundance: few; CDR3nt: TGTGCCAGCAGCTTGAGTCCGGGTGAAGCTTTCTTT; CDR3aa: CASSLSPGEAFF
len: 16; j_gene: TRBJ2-1; v_gene: TRBV4-1; d_gene: -; abundance: -; CDR3nt: TGCGCCAGCAGCCAAGATCTGAGCCTGGTGGGGAATGAGCAGTTCTTC; CDR3aa: CASSQDLSLVGNEQFF
len: 16; j_gene: TRBJ2-3; v_gene: TRBV5-4; d_gene: TRBD1; abundance: -; CDR3nt: TGTGCCAGCAGCCAGAGACTCGGGACAGGGGACTATACGCAGTATTTT; CDR3aa: CASSQRLGTGDYTQYF
len: 13; j_gene: TRBJ1-2; v_gene: TRBV2; d_gene: -; abundance: -; CDR3nt: TGTGCCAGCAGTCGACCGGGGACGCGCGGCTACACCTTC; CDR3aa: CASSRPGTRGYTF
len: 14; j_gene: TRBJ1-2; v_gene: TRBV7-9; d_gene: TRBD1; abundance: few; CDR3nt: TGTGCCAGCAGCTTCACCGGGACAGGGGATGGCTACACCTTC; CDR3aa: CASSFTGTGDGYTF
len: 14; j_gene: TRBJ2-1; v_gene: TRBV6-1; d_gene: TRBD2; abundance: -; CDR3nt: TGTGCCAGCAGGGGACTAGCGGGGGGGGATGAGCAGTTCTTC; CDR3aa: CASRGLAGGDEQFF
len: 12; j_gene: TRBJ2-3; v_gene: TRBV6-1; d_gene: -; abundance: once; CDR3nt: TGTGCCAGCAGTGAGAGCACAGATACGCAGTATTTT; CDR3aa: CASSESTDTQYF
len: 15; j_gene: TRBJ2-1; v_gene: TRBV29-1; d_gene: -; abundance: -; CDR3nt: TGCAGCGTTGAAGGGGGAGTTAGCTCCTACAATGAGCAGTTCTTC; CDR3aa: CSVEGGVSSYNEQFF
len: 14; j_gene: TRBJ2-7; v_gene: TRBV6-6; d_gene: -; abundance: -; CDR3nt: TGTGCCAGCAGTTACTCTCCAGGGGTAGTCGAGCAGTACTTC; CDR3aa: CASSYSPGVVEQYF
len: 16; j_gene: TRBJ1-2; v_gene: TRBV6-5; d_gene: TRBD1; abundance: few; CDR3nt: TGTGCCAGCAGTTACTCGTCGTTCGGGACAGGGTTGGGCTACACCTTC; CDR3aa: CASSYSSFGTGLGYTF
len: 13; j_gene: TRBJ2-3; v_gene: TRBV11-2; d_gene: -; abundance: -; CDR3nt: TGTGCCAGCAGCTTAGGCTTCACAGATACGCAGTATTTT; CDR3aa: CASSLGFTDTQYF
len: 17; j_gene: TRBJ2-3; v_gene: TRBV21-1; d_gene: -; abundance: -; CDR3nt: TGTGCCAGCAGCAAAGCGCTCCCTAGAGGGATCACAGATACGCAGTATTTT; CDR3aa: CASSKALPRGITDTQYF
len: 14; j_gene: TRBJ2-2; v_gene: TRBV6-6; d_gene: -; abundance: once; CDR3nt: TGTGCCAGCAGTTACCAAGAAAGCACCGGGGAGCTGTTTTTT; CDR3aa: CASSYQESTGELFF
len: 15; j_gene: TRBJ2-7; v_gene: TRBV4-3; d_gene: TRBD2; abundance: few; CDR3nt: TGCGCCAGCAGCCAAGGTGCGAGCGGGACCAACGAGCAGTACTTC; CDR3aa: CASSQGASGTNEQYF
len: 15; j_gene: TRBJ1-3; v_gene: TRBV7-2; d_gene: -; abundance: -; CDR3nt: TGTGCCAGCAGCTTTTTGCCCGGGACTGGAAACACCATATATTTT; CDR3aa: CASSFLPGTGNTIYF
len: 11; j_gene: TRBJ1-1; v_gene: TRBV5-6; d_gene: -; abundance: -; CDR3nt: TGTGCCAGCAGGAGAGACACTGAAGCTTTCTTT; CDR3aa: CASRRDTEAFF
len: 14; j_gene: TRBJ2-5; v_gene: TRBV5-5; d_gene: TRBD2; abundance: -; CDR3nt: TGTGCCAGCACCGTAGTGGGGGGAGGGGAGACCCAGTACTTC; CDR3aa: CASTVVGGGETQYF
len: 16; j_gene: TRBJ2-1; v_gene: TRBV9; d_gene: TRBD2; abundance: -; CDR3nt: TGTGCCAGCAGCGTAGGGGCTAGCGGGAACTACAATGAGCAGTTCTTC; CDR3aa: CASSVGASGNYNEQFF
len: 17; j_gene: TRBJ2-1; v_gene: TRBV5-4; d_gene: TRBD2; abundance: -; CDR3nt: TGTGCCAGCAGCCGGACTAGCGGGAGGGATAGTTACAATGAGCAGTTCTTC; CDR3aa: CASSRTSGRDSYNEQFF
len: 19; j_gene: TRBJ2-6; v_gene: TRBV5-3; d_gene: TRBD1; abundance: -; CDR3nt: TGTGCCAGAAGGCGGGACAGGGGGCCGTTTCTTACCGGGGCCAACGTCCTGACTTTC; CDR3aa: CARRRDRGPFLTGANVLTF
len: 14; j_gene: TRBJ1-3; v_gene: TRBV9; d_gene: -; abundance: -; CDR3nt: TGTGCCAGCAGCGTGACAGTCACTGGAAACACCATATATTTT; CDR3aa: CASSVTVTGNTIYF
len: 16; j_gene: TRBJ2-1; v_gene: TRBV28; d_gene: TRBD2; abundance: -; CDR3nt: TGTGCCAGCAGTACCGAGCGGGAGATGATCTACAATGAGCAGTTCTTC; CDR3aa: CASSTEREMIYNEQFF
len: 12; j_gene: TRBJ2-3; v_gene: TRBV2; d_gene: -; abundance: -; CDR3nt: TGTGCCACGGGGGCAGACACAGATACGCAGTATTTT; CDR3aa: CATGADTDTQYF
len: 14; j_gene: TRBJ1-2; v_gene: TRBV7-9; d_gene: TRBD1; abundance: few; CDR3nt: TGTGCCAGCGACCTGACAGGGGCGGGCTATGGCTACACCTTC; CDR3aa: CASDLTGAGYGYTF